Following are 18 T cell receptor beta chains from one sample sequenced in a study of shared clonotypes between healthy human individuals. Data came from immunoSEQ multiplex PCR; TCRdb stores just in-frame clones and leaves some out. The table lists some 2.1 million clones, roughly 94% of them singletons. What was sequenced was naive CD4+ T cells sorted from blood. The subset was: CD45RA+ positively selected. The receptors shown here come from a man between 18 and 35 years old in good health.

The chain recombines TRBV27 with TRBJ2-7; weak D call: TRBD2 (6 bases). Germline-derived CDR1 and CDR2 are MNHEY and SMNVEV (reference sequence). The CDR3 totals 14 residues. V lost 7 bases and J lost 1, with 14 bases in between. Written as DNA, the CDR3 is TGTGCCAGCACCCCAGCGGGCCGATCCTACGAGCAGTACTTC. Translation: CASTPAGRSYEQYF.

This chain connects TRBV28 to TRBJ1-1; 8 bases match TRBD1. The V segment lost 5 bases and the J segment 6 bases; nucleotides outside the gene matches: 11. The length of the CDR3 is 15 residues. Germline V lookup: CDR1 MDHEN, CDR2 SYDVKM. The CDR3 DNA follows: TGTGCCAGCAGTCCCCGGACAGGGTTTAAGGCTGAAGCTTTCTTT. Protein: CASSPRTGFKAEAFF.

V is TRBV18 and J is TRBJ2-3, with 10 bases lining up with TRBD1. Germline-derived CDR1 and CDR2 are KGHSH and LQKENI. With 2 bases clipped from V and 4 bases from J, the junction kept 9 bases outside the gene matches. This CDR3 is 17 amino acids long. CDR3 bases: TGTGCCAGCTCACCAAGTATGGGACAGGGGTCTTCAGATACGCAGTATTTT. This encodes CASSPSMGQGSSDTQYF.

The chain employs TRBV5-1 and TRBJ1-5; 7 bases agree with TRBD1. The CDR3 contains 15 residues. Germline assignment: CDR1 SGHRS and CDR2 YFSETQ. With 5 bases clipped from V and 2 bases from J, the junction kept 7 bases outside the gene matches. The CDR3 sequence: CASRTGTEGNQPQHF. As DNA, the CDR3 is TGCGCCAGCAGGACGGGGACAGAAGGCAATCAGCCCCAGCATTTT.

DNA of the CDR3: TGTGCCAGCAGCTTGGGACACAGCTCCTACGAGCAGTACTTC. It yields the protein CASSLGHSSYEQYF. The chain recombines TRBV5-6 with TRBJ2-7; no clear D. The CDR3 is made up of 14 amino acids. V was pared by 0 bases and J by 0 bases, with 7 bases between. The germline V gene has CDR1 SGHDT and CDR2 YYEEEE. The whole variable domain, filled in from reference TRBV5-6 and TRBJ2-7, reads DAGVTQSPTHLIKTRGQQVTLRCSPKSGHDTVSWYQQALGQGPQFIFQYYEEEERQRGNFPDRFSGHQFPNYSSELNVNALLLGDSALYLCASSLGHSSYEQYFGPGTRLTVT.

Concerning this clone: An end of the junction differs from the germline gene, which may be a read error. CDR3 DNA: TGTGCCAGCAGCTTACTCGCAGGAAGCCCCTCCCACGAGCAGTACTTC. Residues: CASSLLAGSPSHEQYF. The rearrangement joins TRBV7-2 to TRBJ2-7, with D hard to call. The CDR3 covers 16 residues. From germline, CDR1 is SGHTA and CDR2 FQGNSA. Supplemented by reference TRBV7-2 and TRBJ2-7, the full variable domain reads GAGVSQSPSNKVTEKGKDVELRCDPISGHTALYWYRQSLGQGLEFLIYFQGNSAPDKSGLPSDRFSAERTGGSVSTLTIQRTQQEDSAVYLCASSLLAGSPSHEQYFGPGTRLTVT.

V and J are TRBV11-2 and TRBJ2-1; 12 nucleotides match TRBD2. Trimming took 1 base from V and 3 from J; bases not matched to a gene: 10. This CDR3 is built from 19 residues. Germline V gene lookup returns CDR1 SGHAT and CDR2 FQNNGV. The DNA for the CDR3 is TGTGCCAGCAGCTTAGGGCTAGCGGGGGGGCAGTTAGGCTACAATGAGCAGTTCTTC. This gives the protein CASSLGLAGGQLGYNEQFF.

This chain connects TRBV18 to TRBJ2-3; 12 bases align to TRBD2. Germline V gene sequence: CDR1 KGHSH, CDR2 LQKENI. V shed 8 bases, J shed 5 bases, and the junction held 5 bases outside the gene matches. The CDR3 sequence is 14 residues long. In nucleotides, the CDR3 is TGTGCCAGCGAACCGGGACTAGCGGGAGATACGCAGTATTTT. Amino acid sequence: CASEPGLAGDTQYF.

This clone appeared once. Additional DNA sequences in this sample encode the identical CDR3. V usage is TRBV28 and J usage is TRBJ1-6; TRBD1 aligns across 7 bases. V lost 6 bases, J lost 7 bases, and 6 bases stayed unmatched. Germline V gene sequence: CDR1 MDHEN, CDR2 SYDVKM. The CDR3 runs 14 residues. The CDR3 reads CASRLGQQNSPLHF. The CDR3 DNA is TGTGCCAGCAGGCTGGGACAGCAGAATTCACCCCTCCACTTT.

The chain couples TRBV11-2 to TRBJ2-2; 8 bases are a match to TRBD2. Germline CDR1 is SGHAT and CDR2 is FQNNGV. The CDR3 length is 17 residues. J lost 7 bases, V lost 1 base, and 11 bases had no gene match. This chain's CDR3 is CASSLGLAGGPDGELFF. CDR3 bases: TGTGCCAGCAGCTTAGGGCTAGCGGGCGGACCTGACGGGGAGCTGTTTTTT.

The chain joins TRBV19 to TRBJ1-6; D is ambiguous. V lost 3 bases and J 12 bases, leaving 9 bases between the germline ends. The CDR3 runs to 12 residues. Germline CDR1 reads LNHDA; CDR2 reads SQIVND (reference sequence). The CDR3, as DNA: TGTGCCAGTAGTATTTCGGGATTACCCCTCCACTTT. Translated, it gives CASSISGLPLHF.

Details on this clone: Distinct nucleotide sequences in the sample also encode this CDR3. V gene TRBV28 combines with J gene TRBJ2-7; D remains ambiguous. V was cut by 2 bases and J by 2 bases, with 4 bases left in between. From germline, CDR1 is MDHEN and CDR2 SYDVKM. This CDR3 has 12 residues. The CDR3 loop reads CASSLGAYEQYF. The CDR3 DNA is TGTGCCAGCAGTTTAGGTGCCTACGAGCAGTACTTC.

The chain combines TRBV5-1 with TRBJ2-1; 7 bases are a match to TRBD1. CDR1 is SGHRS, CDR2 YFSETQ, per germline. The CDR3 spans 15 residues. V trimming: 7 bases; J trimming: 0 bases; junction bases outside the gene matches: 7. CDR3 sequence reads: CASGLSGGSYNEQFF. CDR3 in DNA: TGCGCCAGCGGGCTTTCAGGGGGCTCCTACAATGAGCAGTTCTTC.

V usage is TRBV30 and J usage is TRBJ2-7; 9 nucleotides align to TRBD1. Germline CDR1 and CDR2: GTSNPN and SVGIG (reference sequence). J lost 4 bases, V lost 5 bases, and 3 bases had no gene match. The CDR3 has 12 residues. In nucleotides, the CDR3 is TGTGCCTGGGGACAGGGGAAATACGAGCAGTACTTC. It specifies CAWGQGKYEQYF.

This clone came up once. The genes are TRBV9 and TRBJ1-6, with D tentatively TRBD1 (5 bases). CDR3 length equals 14 residues. Germline assignment: CDR1 SGDLS and CDR2 YYNGEE. Trimming stripped 5 bases from V and 6 bases from J, with 12 bases between. CDR3 coding DNA: TGTGCCAGCAGTTTGCAGGGTTTTAATTCACCCCTCCACTTT. Its protein product is CASSLQGFNSPLHF.

The chain uses TRBV4-1 and TRBJ2-1; possible D gene TRBD1, 6 bases. The length of the CDR3 is 17 residues. Germline CDR1 reads MGHRA; CDR2 reads YSYEKL. Trimming pared 4 bases from V and 4 bases from J, leaving 20 bases between. DNA for the CDR3: TGCGCCAGCAGCCTTACTCTTGGGGGCGCGGAATACAATGAGCAGTTCTTC. As protein: CASSLTLGGAEYNEQFF.

The chain carries TRBV19 and TRBJ1-5, with unresolved D. This CDR3 spans 13 amino acids. V was cut by 5 bases and J by 4 bases, with 9 bases left in between. CDR1 and CDR2 (germline): LNHDA, SQIVND (reference sequence). The CDR3 here is CASSSAENQPQHF. The CDR3 nucleotides are TGTGCCAGTAGTTCAGCGGAGAATCAGCCCCAGCATTTT.

V gene TRBV10-2 combines with J gene TRBJ1-3; TRBD1 matches at 8 bases. Germline CDR1 WSHSY, CDR2 SAAADI. The CDR3 sequence is 15 residues long. The V gene end was trimmed by 5 bases and the J gene end by 0 bases; junction bases not matched to a gene: 3. The CDR3 here is CASSRQGTSGNTIYF. The CDR3 region has the DNA TGCGCCAGCAGTCGACAGGGGACCTCTGGAAACACCATATATTTT.